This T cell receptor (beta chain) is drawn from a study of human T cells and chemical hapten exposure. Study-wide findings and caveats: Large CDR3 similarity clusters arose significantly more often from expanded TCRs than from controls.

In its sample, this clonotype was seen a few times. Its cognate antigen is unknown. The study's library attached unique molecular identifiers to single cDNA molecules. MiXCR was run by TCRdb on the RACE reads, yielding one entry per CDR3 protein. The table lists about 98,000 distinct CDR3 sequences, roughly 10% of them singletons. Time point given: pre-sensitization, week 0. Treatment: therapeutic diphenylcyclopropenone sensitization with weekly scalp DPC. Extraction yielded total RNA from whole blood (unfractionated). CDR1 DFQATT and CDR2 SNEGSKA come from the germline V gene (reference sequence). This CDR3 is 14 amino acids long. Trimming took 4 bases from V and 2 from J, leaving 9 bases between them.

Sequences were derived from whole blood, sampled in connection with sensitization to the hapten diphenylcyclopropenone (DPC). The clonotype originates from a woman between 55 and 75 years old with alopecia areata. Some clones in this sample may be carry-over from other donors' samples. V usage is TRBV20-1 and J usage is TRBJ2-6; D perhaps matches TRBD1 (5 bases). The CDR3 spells CSATQGAGANVLTF. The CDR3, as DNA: TGCAGTGCTACACAAGGGGCTGGGGCCAACGTCCTGACTTTC.